What follows are 16 T cell receptor beta chains derived from one specimen sequenced in a study of cytomegalovirus exposure and HLA in healthy donors. Use of 60 Vbeta and 13 Jbeta primers characterized the PCR. The protocol was immunoSEQ multiplex PCR, while the TCRdb copy is restricted to in-frame clones and leaves out a portion. The table records about 150,000 clones, roughly 80% of them present only once. The sequenced material came from PBMCs. The source is a human donor in good health.

On this clone itself: At one boundary the junction diverges from the germline segment, which might be a read error. The chain is built from TRBV6-1 and TRBJ2-6; D possibly corresponds to TRBD1 (5 bases). The V gene's germline CDR1 is MNHNS and CDR2 SASEGT. The CDR3 runs 16 residues. CDR3: CASSAPVDFGANVLPF. The CDR3 region has the DNA TGTGCCAGCAGTGCCCCGGTAGATTTTGGGGCCAACGTCCTGCCTTTC.

This clone was seen more than once but under ten times. J is TRBJ2-2 and V is TRBV5-6; 11 nucleotides match TRBD2. Germline V CDR1 and CDR2: SGHDT, YYEEEE. The CDR3 contains 16 residues. Germline trimming cut 0 bases from V and 5 bases from J; bases unmatched to any gene: 3. CDR3 residues: CASSLGLAGSTGELFF. CDR3 bases: TGTGCCAGCAGCTTGGGACTAGCGGGGTCGACCGGGGAGCTGTTTTTT.

The rearrangement uses TRBV19 and TRBJ2-2, with D perhaps TRBD2 (6 bases). The CDR3 extends over 19 amino acids. Germline V gives CDR1 LNHDA, CDR2 SQIVND (reference sequence). Trimming stripped 7 bases from V and 2 bases from J, with 26 bases between. CDR3 bases: TGTGCCAGTACTTATATTCGGGACCCGACTAGGTTTAACACCGGGGAGCTGTTTTTT. Translation: CASTYIRDPTRFNTGELFF.

The rearrangement uses TRBV5-1 and TRBJ1-1; D gene unclear. CDR1 is SGHRS, CDR2 YFSETQ, per germline. Trimming removed 1 base from V and 8 bases from J, with 15 bases in between. The CDR3 contains 14 residues. In nucleotides, the CDR3 is TGCGCCAGCAGCTTGACGGGGTCCACTGAAGAAGCTTTCTTT. It translates to CASSLTGSTEEAFF.

The V and J genes are TRBV28 and TRBJ2-2, with TRBD2 matching 14 bases. V lost 4 bases to trimming and J lost 4 bases; unmatched junction nucleotides: 2. The CDR3 totals 16 residues. From germline, CDR1 is MDHEN and CDR2 SYDVKM. CDR3: CASSSGLAGVTGELFF. For the CDR3, the DNA is TGTGCCAGCAGTTCGGGACTAGCGGGAGTCACCGGGGAGCTGTTTTTT.

CDR3 in DNA: TGTGCCAGCACCCCGGTTTCTAGCACAGATACGCAGTATTTT. Translation: CASTPVSSTDTQYF. The chain employs TRBV2 and TRBJ2-3; no reliable D call. This CDR3 has 14 residues. The ends were cut back, 7 bases at V and 0 bases at J, with 11 bases in the middle. Germline CDR1 SNHLY, CDR2 FYNNEI.

This clone was found once. The chain employs TRBV4-1 and TRBJ2-5; D possibly corresponds to TRBD1 (6 bases). The end of the DNA is better explained by TRBJ2-7, so the J call may be wrong. CDR3 length: 16 amino acids. Per the germline V gene, CDR1 is MGHRA and CDR2 is YSYEKL. CDR3 residues: CASSQPQGPGIYEQYF. For the CDR3, the DNA is TGCGCCAGCAGCCAACCTCAGGGGCCAGGGATCTACGAGCAGTACTTC.

The chain has TRBV9 and TRBJ1-1; maybe TRBD1 (6 bases). The V gene lost 3 bases and the J gene lost 6 bases, with 15 bases spanning the gap. The germline V gene encodes CDR1 SGDLS and CDR2 YYNGEE. This CDR3 is 14 amino acids long. The CDR3 loop is CASSDSGRGSEAFF. The CDR3 coding sequence is TGTGCCAGCAGCGATAGTGGCAGGGGCTCTGAAGCTTTCTTT.

The gene calls are TRBV6-1 and TRBJ2-1, with 8 positions matching TRBD1. V lost 8 bases, J lost 8 bases, and 8 bases stayed unmatched. The germline gives CDR1 MNHNS, CDR2 SASEGT. This CDR3 contains 13 residues. CDR3 amino acids: CASLRTGYYEQFF. Here the CDR3 DNA reads TGTGCCAGCCTCAGGACAGGGTATTATGAGCAGTTCTTC.

The rearrangement joins TRBV19 to TRBJ1-1, with TRBD1 matching over 7 bases. The CDR3 runs 13 residues. The V gene end was trimmed by 5 bases and the J gene end by 7 bases; junction bases not matched to a gene: 7. Germline CDR1 is LNHDA and CDR2 is SQIVND (reference sequence). The CDR3 loop reads CASSVRDRLEAFF. For the CDR3, the DNA is TGTGCCAGTAGTGTCCGGGACAGACTTGAAGCTTTCTTT.

This clone was observed a handful of times. The CDR3 sequence: CASSVLVRGEAFF. The CDR3 coding sequence is TGTGCCAGCAGCGTTCTAGTTAGGGGTGAAGCTTTCTTT. This sequence joins TRBV9 and TRBJ1-1, with a weak D call TRBD1 (5 bases). The CDR3 is 13 residues long. V was shortened by 2 bases and J by 7 bases, with 12 bases between the two germline ends. Per germline, CDR1 SGDLS and CDR2 YYNGEE.

V and J are TRBV4-1 and TRBJ1-2, with D perhaps TRBD1 (6 bases). The CDR3 totals 15 residues. Germline values: CDR1 MGHRA, CDR2 YSYEKL. V shed 2 bases and J shed 6 bases, with 16 bases lying between them. The DNA for the CDR3 is TGCGCCAGCAGCCAAAGATTACAGGGTCGGGATGGCTACACCTTC. It is translated as CASSQRLQGRDGYTF.

The chain uses TRBV30 and TRBJ1-5; the D gene is possibly TRBD1 (6 bases). The ends were cut back, 0 bases at V and 2 bases at J, with 8 bases in the middle. In germline, CDR1 is GTSNPN, CDR2 SVGIG (reference sequence). The CDR3 contains 14 residues. In DNA form, the CDR3 reads TGTGCCTGGAGTGTACACAGGGGCAATCAGCCCCAGCATTTT. Translation: CAWSVHRGNQPQHF.

V and J are TRBV7-9 and TRBJ1-2; perhaps TRBD1 as D (5 bases). Per the germline V gene, CDR1 is SEHNR and CDR2 is FQNEAQ (reference sequence). This CDR3 has 13 amino acids. The V gene lost 6 bases and the J gene lost 6 bases, with 14 bases spanning the gap. CDR3 coding DNA: TGTGCCAGCAGAGGTTTCGGGGGGGATGGCTACACCTTC. Translating it yields CASRGFGGDGYTF.

The V and J genes are TRBV25-1 and TRBJ1-1; 7 bases fit TRBD1. V trimming: 5 bases; J trimming: 5 bases; junction bases outside the gene matches: 14. The CDR3 covers 16 residues. CDR1 MGHDK and CDR2 SYGVNS come from the germline V gene. CDR3 region: CASSPRGGAGGTEAFF. In DNA form, the CDR3 reads TGTGCCAGCAGTCCCCGCGGTGGGGCAGGGGGGACTGAAGCTTTCTTT.

V usage is TRBV5-4 and J usage is TRBJ2-5, with 9 bases identical to TRBD2. The J call may be faulty, since TRBJ2-7 better matches the DNA end. Per the germline V gene, CDR1 is SGHNT and CDR2 is YYREEE (reference sequence). CDR3 length: 16 amino acids. CDR3 nucleotides: TGTGCCACCAGGGCGGGGGGGGCCGGACCCTCCTACGAGCAGTACTTC. Its protein is CATRAGGAGPSYEQYF.